This TCR beta chain was obtained from a study of T cells after posttransplantation cyclophosphamide. Study-wide points: Donor CD8+ memory clones often dominated recipient blood repertoires at later times. Skin or GI-infiltrating T cells shared few TRB sequences with blood. Recipient CMV seropositivity and CMV reactivation strongly tracked TRB clonality.

The CDR3 contains 16 residues. Per the germline V gene, CDR1 is SGHTA and CDR2 is FQGTGA. V lost 1 base and J lost 4; bases outside the gene matches: 9. As to this clone: Its matching antigen is unknown.

Clones were sequenced by immunoSEQ multiplex PCR, and TCRdb holds only the in-frame ones, with some missing. The table includes 5,000 or so clones, approximately 94% detected once. The source material was CD4+ T cells sorted from bone marrow. The clonotype comes from a woman aged 60-75 years in good health, CMV-negative, and a related stem cell transplant donor. This rearrangement joins TRBV7-3 to TRBJ2-5, with TRBD1 matching 7 bases. The CDR3 sequence is CASSLNIRGPGETQYF. In nucleotides, the CDR3 is TGTGCCAGCAGCTTAAACATAAGGGGGCCCGGAGAGACCCAGTACTTC. The full variable domain, in which reference TRBV7-3 and TRBJ2-5 provide the parts outside the CDR3, is GAGVSQTPSNKVTEKGKYVELRCDPISGHTALYWYRQSLGQGPEFLIYFQGTGAADDSGLPNDRFFAVRPEGSVSTLKIQRTERGDSAVYLCASSLNIRGPGETQYFGPGTRLLVL.